This TCR beta chain appears in the sequencing data of a study of PD-L1 blockade in urothelial cancer (dated by TCRdb to about 2017). In the study overall: Therapy was started at some point between 2014 and 2016 for all patients, and atezolizumab 1,200 mg was administered intravenously every 3 weeks. About 85% of the roughly 29 patients were males with bladder-origin urothelial cancer, and about 65% of the roughly 30 reported a prior smoking history. Patients had an ECOG performance status of 0 or 1 and had received between 0 and 3 prior chemotherapy regimens. Blood samples were analyzed at two time points: 3 weeks after treatment start (second dose) and 6 weeks after treatment start. Blood samples gave a median of roughly 150,000 T cells and 82,636 unique TCRs, with a median clonality of about 0.078. An exploratory multi-omic analysis was conducted of the somatic, immune and clinical correlates of response to PD-L1 blockade with atezolizumab in urothelial cancer. Pretreatment tumor samples and matched peripheral blood, collected serially before and after atezolizumab treatment, underwent TCR sequencing. Durable clinical benefit meant progression-free survival longer than 6 months, and TCR features were also tested against progression-free and overall survival. In the same patients, pretreatment tumors underwent whole exome sequencing and RNA sequencing in addition to TCR sequencing. About 10 patients reached durable clinical benefit, while some 20 patients did not. Pretreatment blood TCR-seq was available for around 29 patients, at least one posttreatment blood collection was obtained for some 24 patients, and tumor TCR-seq was available for some 24 patients. What the work shows at the level of the full study, not this receptor alone: Small sample size (n ≈ 30) and many exploratory analyses mean the results are intended to be hypothesis-generating. Greater expansion of tumor-associated TCR clones in peripheral blood 3 weeks after the start of treatment was observed in patients with durable benefit (n of about 21, p = 0.022). Improved progression-free and overall survival was associated with having pretreatment peripheral blood TCR clonality below the median.

A total of some 30 patients with locally advanced or metastatic urothelial carcinoma, treated at Memorial Sloan Kettering on a trial protocol, made up the cohort. Peripheral blood mononuclear cells were collected from each patient pretreatment and during treatment, giving between 1 and 8 total time points per patient. The Qiagen DNeasy Blood extraction kit was used to purify genomic DNA from total PBMCs and tumor samples. PBMCs were collected pretreatment and during treatment, and were isolated and stored as previously described. Synthetic TCR analog templates were spiked into each PCR to estimate absolute template abundance from read counts. The immunoSEQ assay was used to amplify TCRbeta CDR3 regions from genomic DNA with bias-controlled V and J gene primers. Sequencing of rearranged TCRbeta segments was done at approximately 20X coverage. As for how the authors treated the data: Sequencing errors were corrected by clustering and CDR3s were annotated against IMGT to assign V, D and J genes. Downstream analyses used only productive TCRbeta rearrangements, leaving out any out-of-frame or stop-codon sequences. To compute clonality, Shannon entropy was normalized by the log of the number of unique productive sequences and then subtracted from one. Fisher's exact test with Benjamini-Hochberg correction, at a threshold of adjusted p below 0.01, was used to find clones that differed between time points or between blood and tumor. TCRdb mirrors the immuneACCESS table, restricted to in-frame sequences. Some clones are absent from its copies; in checked studies, under half trace to an unresolved V gene, and the reason for the others is unknown. D and trimming come from the DNA, and the V and J calls and clone size come from that table. Counted in this sample were about 74,000 clones; less than 90% of them appeared once. Of the sample, 4% to 6% falls within the top ten clones.

As for this clone: What antigen it recognizes has not been identified. Base-call qualities are not available, and no considerably larger clone is one nucleotide away.

Counted from cysteine to phenylalanine, this CDR3 has 15 amino acids. Only the CDR3 region is kept as DNA, spanning 45 bases read in frame from base 1. The germline V end is reduced by 6 bases and the J end by 5 bases; junction bases left unmatched: 5. CDR1 and CDR2 were assigned from the germline V gene as SGHRS and YFSETQ. This TCR derives from a man aged 65 to 79 with urothelial cancer. The chain was built from TRBV5-1 and TRBJ2-5, and 15 bases in between align with TRBD2. Sequenced here: PBMCs, sampled around atezolizumab (anti-PD-L1) treatment. The base sequence is TGCGCCAGCAAGGAGGGGACTAGCGGGAGGGAGACCCAGTACTTC. The encoded protein is CASKEGTSGRETQYF.